This T cell receptor (beta chain) was captured by sequencing in a study of T cell changes during pregnancy in multiple sclerosis. Only a few counts were recorded for this clone. Only in-frame clones appear in the TCRdb table, and some are missing; sequencing was by immunoSEQ multiplex PCR. The table lists roughly 79,000 clones, 85% to 95% of them singletons. With V trimmed by 5 bases and J by 4 bases, 4 bases remained unmatched. Germline V gene data show CDR1 as SGHNT and CDR2 as YENEEA. The CDR3 extends over 13 amino acids. The receptor was derived from a female donor in good health, enrolled as a control in a pregnancy study. The chain combines TRBV11-3 with TRBJ1-2, with 7 bases identical to TRBD1. The sample here was peripheral blood, taken in the second trimester of pregnancy. CDR3 coding DNA: TGTGCCAGCAGCCACGACAGGGCCTATGGCTACACCTTC. Protein: CASSHDRAYGYTF.